These 4 T cell receptor beta chains were sequenced from one sample in a study of shared clonotypes between healthy human individuals. Using immunoSEQ multiplex PCR, the repertoire was profiled, and TCRdb retains in-frame clones only, with some absent. The data hold about 2.4 million clones, with more than 85% observed a single time. Sequencing was carried out using naive CD4+ T cells from PBMCs. Subset described: CD45RA+ positively selected. The receptors originated from a man younger than 30 in good health. Some clones in this sample may be carry-over from other donors' samples.

In this sample, this clone turned up a few times. CDR3 in DNA: TGTGCCAGCAGCCCGGAGGGGACAGCAAAAAACATTCAGTACTTC. Protein: CASSPEGTAKNIQYF. The chain is built from TRBV5-5 and TRBJ2-4; weak D call: TRBD1 (7 bases). The germline gives CDR1 SGHKS, CDR2 YYEKEE (reference sequence). V was pared by 4 bases and J by 4 bases, with 15 bases between. The CDR3 extends over 15 amino acids.

CDR3 sequence reads: CASSVGASGSYNEQFF. DNA for the CDR3: TGTGCCAGCAGCGTAGGGGCTAGCGGGTCTTACAATGAGCAGTTCTTC. This chain links TRBV9 with TRBJ2-1, with 8 bases matching TRBD2. After removal of 0 bases from V and 4 bases from J, the junction contained 6 bases not matched to a gene. Germline CDR1 is SGDLS and CDR2 is YYNGEE. The CDR3 has 16 amino acids.

The chain has TRBV19 and TRBJ1-2, with a possible D match to TRBD1 (5 bases). The germline gives CDR1 LNHDA, CDR2 SQIVND (reference sequence). The CDR3 consists of 13 residues. V lost 4 bases to trimming and J lost 7 bases, with 13 bases between them. CDR3 bases: TGTGCCAGTAGTAACCGGGGGAGCATTGGCTACACCTTC. It encodes CASSNRGSIGYTF.

V gene TRBV5-4 combines with J gene TRBJ2-2; 11 bases are shared with TRBD2. CDR3 size: 16 residues. V dropped 3 bases and J dropped 5; count of bases not matched to a gene: 6. Germline CDR1 is SGHNT and CDR2 is YYREEE (reference sequence). CDR3: CASSYGSGRGTGELFF. Written as DNA, the CDR3 is TGTGCCAGCAGCTACGGTAGCGGGAGGGGTACCGGGGAGCTGTTTTTT. Full variable domain (outside the CDR3, taken from reference TRBV5-4 and TRBJ2-2): ETGVTQSPTHLIKTRGQQVTLRCSSQSGHNTVSWYQQALGQGPQFIFQYYREEENGRGNFPPRFSGLQFPNYSSELNVNALELDDSALYLCASSYGSGRGTGELFFGEGSRLTVL.